These 25 T cell receptor beta chains were sequenced from one sample in a study of cytomegalovirus exposure and HLA in healthy donors. The PCR was carried out with 60 Vbeta primers and 13 Jbeta primers. Assay: immunoSEQ multiplex PCR; the TCRdb copy retains only in-frame clones and omits some. The table has 150,000 to 200,000 clones, 55% to 80% seen once. The source material was PBMCs. The receptors were sampled from a woman between 18 and 29 years old in good health and CMV-seropositive.

V usage is TRBV15 and J usage is TRBJ1-1, with a tentative D call TRBD1 (5 bases). V was cut by 4 bases and J by 5 bases, with 14 bases left in between. The V gene's germline CDR1 is LNHNV and CDR2 YYDKDF (reference sequence). This CDR3 region has 14 residues. CDR3 region: CATSNRPPLTEAFF. CDR3 nucleotides: TGTGCCACCAGCAACAGGCCACCCTTAACTGAAGCTTTCTTT.

The genes are TRBV2 and TRBJ2-2; tentative D call: TRBD2 (5 bases). V lost 6 bases to trimming and J lost 4 bases, with 15 bases between them. This CDR3 spans 15 amino acids. The germline V gene encodes CDR1 SNHLY and CDR2 FYNNEI. CDR3 sequence reads: CASSEQGAGTGELFF. The DNA for the CDR3 is TGTGCCAGCAGCGAACAAGGTGCGGGCACCGGGGAGCTGTTTTTT.

This clone was counted only a few times. The chain is built from TRBV6-4 and TRBJ2-7, with D perhaps matching TRBD1 (8 bases). This CDR3 region has 12 residues. Germline CDR1 MRHNA, CDR2 SNTAGT. V lost 10 bases and J lost 7, with 17 bases in between. The CDR3 bases are TGTGCCACCCTACAGGGGGAGGGAGAGCAGTACTTC. Its protein product is CATLQGEGEQYF.

The chain uses TRBV4-2 and TRBJ2-3; 10 bases align to TRBD2. Germline CDR1 and CDR2: LGHNA and YNFKEQ. Trimming removed 1 base from V and 5 bases from J; junction bases left unmatched: 9. The CDR3 has 17 residues. The CDR3 reads CASSQGIAGGLRDTQYF. DNA of the CDR3: TGTGCCAGCAGCCAAGGGATAGCGGGGGGCCTCAGAGATACGCAGTATTTT.

The V and J genes are TRBV7-8 and TRBJ2-1; 9 bases align to TRBD2. Germline trimming cut 2 bases from V and 2 bases from J; bases unmatched to any gene: 7. Germline V lookup: CDR1 SGHVS, CDR2 FQNEAQ. The CDR3 runs to 17 residues. The CDR3, as DNA: TGTGCCAGCAGCTTAAGGTGGCGGGGGGGTACCTACAATGAGCAGTTCTTC. It translates to CASSLRWRGGTYNEQFF.

V usage is TRBV9 and J usage is TRBJ2-7; 9 bases map to TRBD1. CDR1 and CDR2 (germline): SGDLS, YYNGEE. Trimming cost V 5 bases and J 7 bases; bases outside gene matches: 13. There are 15 residues in the CDR3. The DNA for the CDR3 is TGTGCCAGCAGTAACGTACAGGGGGCCGGGGGGGAGCAGTACTTC. Translated: CASSNVQGAGGEQYF.

This chain connects TRBV4-1 to TRBJ2-5; TRBD2 matches 7 bases. V was clipped by 4 bases and J by 2 bases; unmatched bases: 10. CDR3 size: 16 residues. From germline, CDR1 is MGHRA and CDR2 YSYEKL. The chain's CDR3 is CASSLYGAGSQETQYF. CDR3 nucleotides: TGCGCCAGCAGCCTGTACGGAGCGGGATCACAAGAGACCCAGTACTTC.

The chain recombines TRBV30 with TRBJ1-1, with D uncertain. Trimming left V 4 bases short and J 4 bases short, with 16 bases between. Germline V gene data show CDR1 as GTSNPN and CDR2 as SVGIG (reference sequence). CDR3 length: 14 amino acids. The CDR3 here is CAWTTTGSGTEAFF. The CDR3 nucleotides read TGTGCCTGGACCACAACCGGCAGCGGCACTGAAGCTTTCTTT.

The J gene is TRBJ1-5, the V gene TRBV27; 10 nucleotides align to TRBD1. CDR3 length: 17 residues. Germline assignment: CDR1 MNHEY and CDR2 SMNVEV (reference sequence). V was clipped by 2 bases and J by 6 bases; unmatched bases: 10. The CDR3 loop reads CASSLVGGTGASQPQHF. CDR3 coding DNA: TGTGCCAGCAGTTTAGTGGGCGGGACAGGGGCAAGTCAGCCCCAGCATTTT.

This clone came up a few times. This chain connects TRBV15 to TRBJ2-1, with a weak D call TRBD2 (5 bases). The ends were cut back, 6 bases at V and 8 bases at J, with 14 bases in the middle. Germline CDR1 is LNHNV and CDR2 is YYDKDF (reference sequence). The CDR3 covers 13 residues. The CDR3: CATSSGRIDEQFF. CDR3 in DNA: TGTGCCACCAGTTCGGGAAGAATCGATGAGCAGTTCTTC.

The rearrangement links TRBV6-1 to TRBJ2-2; D gene unclear. V lost 7 bases, J lost 2 bases, and 14 bases lay in between. This CDR3 is 15 amino acids long. Germline CDR1 reads MNHNS; CDR2 reads SASEGT. This CDR3 is CASTGSADNTGELFF. The CDR3 bases are TGTGCCAGCACCGGAAGCGCAGACAACACCGGGGAGCTGTTTTTT.

This clone was seen a few times. The chain recombines TRBV5-1 with TRBJ1-2; 7 bases are shared with TRBD1. The CDR3 consists of 11 residues. The J segment lost 7 bases and the V segment lost 5 bases, leaving 2 bases of the junction unmatched. From germline, CDR1 is SGHRS and CDR2 YFSETQ. The CDR3 DNA sequence: TGCGCCAGCAGGGCAGGGGGTGGCTACACCTTC. It is translated as CASRAGGGYTF.

This clone came up a few times. The chain recombines TRBV27 with TRBJ1-1; D possibly corresponds to TRBD1 (6 bases). V was pared by 6 bases and J by 1 base, with 12 bases between. The V gene's germline CDR1 is MNHEY and CDR2 SMNVEV (reference sequence). The CDR3 has 14 residues. CDR3 sequence reads: CASRKGTSNTEAFF. For the CDR3, the DNA is TGTGCCAGCAGGAAAGGGACATCGAACACTGAAGCTTTCTTT.

The chain joins TRBV19 to TRBJ1-5; D remains unclear. Germline V gene sequence: CDR1 LNHDA, CDR2 SQIVND (reference sequence). The V gene lost 5 bases and the J gene lost 4 bases, with 15 bases spanning the gap. The CDR3 extends over 15 amino acids. The CDR3 here is CASSRRAAGNQPQHF. CDR3 in DNA: TGTGCCAGTAGTCGTCGGGCGGCGGGGAATCAGCCCCAGCATTTT.

This rearrangement joins TRBV6-5 to TRBJ2-1, with 10 bases matching TRBD1. The CDR3 is 15 residues long. V trimming: 2 bases; J trimming: 9 bases; junction bases outside the gene matches: 7. Germline V gives CDR1 MNHEY, CDR2 SVGAGI. Here the CDR3 reads CASSYGDRGSGEQFF. CDR3 bases: TGTGCCAGCAGTTACGGGGACAGGGGTTCCGGTGAGCAGTTCTTC.

The CDR3 nucleotides read TGTGCCATCAGTGAGCCCCAGGGGGCGCTTAGCTACACCTTC. Translation: CAISEPQGALSYTF. This rearrangement joins TRBV10-3 to TRBJ1-2; 8 nucleotides match TRBD1. The trim removed 2 bases at V and 9 bases at J, leaving 8 bases unmatched. Per the germline V gene, CDR1 is ENHRY and CDR2 is SYGVKD. This CDR3 has 14 residues.

There are a few counts of this clone. This sequence joins TRBV5-4 and TRBJ2-3; TRBD2 agrees at 9 bases. The V and J ends lost 5 bases and 5 bases, in that order; junction bases with no gene match: 9. Germline V gene lookup returns CDR1 SGHNT and CDR2 YYREEE (reference sequence). The CDR3 has 15 residues. The CDR3, as DNA: TGTGCCAGCAGTCCCTTAGCGGGGGATCTAGATACGCAGTATTTT. This translates into CASSPLAGDLDTQYF.

This chain links TRBV7-2 with TRBJ2-7; D is unresolved. Trimming removed 2 bases at V and 0 bases at J, with 5 bases between. This CDR3 has 13 amino acids. The germline V gene has CDR1 SGHTA and CDR2 FQGNSA. The CDR3 DNA reads as TGTGCCAGCAGCTTACTAATCTCCTACGAGCAGTACTTC. Translating gives CASSLLISYEQYF.

The chain carries TRBV6-6 and TRBJ1-1, with TRBD1 as a possible D gene (6 bases). The V gene's germline CDR1 is MNHNY and CDR2 SVGAGI (reference sequence). Trimming removed 6 bases from V and 1 base from J, with 9 bases in between. This CDR3 comprises 13 residues. CDR3 nucleotide sequence: TGTGCCAGCAGCGAGGGACAGAACACTGAAGCTTTCTTT. It yields the protein CASSEGQNTEAFF.

V and J are TRBV19 and TRBJ2-3, with a possible D match to TRBD2 (6 bases). The CDR3 length is 14 residues. Germline CDR1 LNHDA, CDR2 SQIVND (reference sequence). V lost 4 bases and J lost 4, with 12 bases in between. The CDR3 DNA reads TGTGCCAGTAGTACCTCGGGCGGGGCAGATACGCAGTATTTT. Protein: CASSTSGGADTQYF.

This chain links TRBV5-1 with TRBJ2-7; D is perhaps TRBD1 (6 bases). The CDR3 is made up of 14 amino acids. CDR1 SGHRS and CDR2 YFSETQ come from the germline V gene. Between the trimmed V and J ends, which lost 3 bases and 2 bases, there was a span of 12 bases. The CDR3 DNA follows: TGCGCCAGCAGCTCTCTACAGGGTACCTACGAGCAGTACTTC. Protein sequence: CASSSLQGTYEQYF.

The chain links TRBV6-5 to TRBJ1-1; a weak D match, TRBD1 (6 bases). The CDR3 runs 13 residues. In germline, CDR1 is MNHEY, CDR2 SVGAGI. V was trimmed by 7 bases and J by 11 bases, leaving 20 bases between them. The CDR3 spells CASTGGWGAPAFF. As DNA, the CDR3 is TGTGCCAGCACCGGGGGGTGGGGGGCGCCGGCTTTCTTT.

The chain joins TRBV2 to TRBJ2-7; D gene uncertain. The CDR3 is 14 residues long. Germline CDR1 SNHLY, CDR2 FYNNEI. Trimming pared 5 bases from V and 2 bases from J, leaving 13 bases between. For the CDR3, the DNA is TGTGCCAGCAGTATCCAGGAACCCACCTACGAGCAGTACTTC. This gives the protein CASSIQEPTYEQYF.

The chain recombines TRBV10-2 with TRBJ1-1; D not certain. Trimming took 7 bases from V and 3 from J, leaving 15 bases between them. This CDR3 region has 14 residues. The V gene's germline CDR1 is WSHSY and CDR2 SAAADI. The CDR3 is CASIPGGSDTEAFF. The CDR3 DNA reads as TGCGCCAGCATCCCCGGAGGTTCGGACACTGAAGCTTTCTTT.

This clone was seen only a few times. This chain uses TRBV9 with TRBJ2-3; 13 bases agree with TRBD2. Germline assignment: CDR1 SGDLS and CDR2 YYNGEE. The V segment lost 1 base and the J segment 0 bases; nucleotides outside the gene matches: 8. The CDR3 runs 19 residues. CDR3 coding DNA: TGTGCCAGCAGCGTAACTAGCGGGAGGGCCCCCAAGAGCACAGATACGCAGTATTTT. Its translation is CASSVTSGRAPKSTDTQYF.